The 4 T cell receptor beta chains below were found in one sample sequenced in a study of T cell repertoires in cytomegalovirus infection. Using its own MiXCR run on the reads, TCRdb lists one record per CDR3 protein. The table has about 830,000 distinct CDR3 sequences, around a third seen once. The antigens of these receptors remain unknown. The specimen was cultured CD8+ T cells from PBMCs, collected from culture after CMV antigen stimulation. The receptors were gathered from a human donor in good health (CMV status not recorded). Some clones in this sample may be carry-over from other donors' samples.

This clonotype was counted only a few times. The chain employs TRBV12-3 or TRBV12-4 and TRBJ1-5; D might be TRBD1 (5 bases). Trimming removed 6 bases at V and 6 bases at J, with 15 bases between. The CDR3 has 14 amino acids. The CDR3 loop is CASRGRGMGQPQHF. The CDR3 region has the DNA TGTGCCAGCAGAGGGAGGGGTATGGGTCAGCCCCAGCATTTT.

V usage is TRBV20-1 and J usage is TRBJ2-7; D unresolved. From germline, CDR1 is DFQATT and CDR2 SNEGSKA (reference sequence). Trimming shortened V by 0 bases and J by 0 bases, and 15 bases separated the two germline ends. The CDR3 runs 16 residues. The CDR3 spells CSARDPRTDFSYEQYV. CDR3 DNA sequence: TGCAGTGCTAGAGACCCAAGGACGGATTTCTCCTACGAGCAGTACGTC.

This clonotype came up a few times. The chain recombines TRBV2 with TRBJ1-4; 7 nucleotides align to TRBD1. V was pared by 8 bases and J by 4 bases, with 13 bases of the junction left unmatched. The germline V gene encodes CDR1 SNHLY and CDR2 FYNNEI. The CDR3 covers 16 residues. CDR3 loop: CASDGPQGGINEKLFF. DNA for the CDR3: TGTGCCAGCGATGGGCCCCAGGGGGGGATTAATGAAAAACTGTTTTTT.

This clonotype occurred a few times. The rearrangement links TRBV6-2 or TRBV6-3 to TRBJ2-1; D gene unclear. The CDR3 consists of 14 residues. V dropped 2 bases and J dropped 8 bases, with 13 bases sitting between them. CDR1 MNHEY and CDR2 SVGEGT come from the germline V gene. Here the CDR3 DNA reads TGTGCCAGCAGTTACCCTCAACAGAGGCATGAGCAGTTCTTC. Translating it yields CASSYPQQRHEQFF.